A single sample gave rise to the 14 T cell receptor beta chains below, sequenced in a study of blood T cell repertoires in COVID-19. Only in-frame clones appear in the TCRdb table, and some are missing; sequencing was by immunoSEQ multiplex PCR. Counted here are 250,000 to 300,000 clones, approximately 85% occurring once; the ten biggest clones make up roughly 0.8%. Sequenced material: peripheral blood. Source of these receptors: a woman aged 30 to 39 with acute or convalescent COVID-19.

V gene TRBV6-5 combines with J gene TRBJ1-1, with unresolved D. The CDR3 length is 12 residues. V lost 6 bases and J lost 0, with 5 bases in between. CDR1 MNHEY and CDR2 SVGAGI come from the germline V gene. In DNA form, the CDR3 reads TGTGCCAGCAGATCCTTGAACACTGAAGCTTTCTTT. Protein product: CASRSLNTEAFF.

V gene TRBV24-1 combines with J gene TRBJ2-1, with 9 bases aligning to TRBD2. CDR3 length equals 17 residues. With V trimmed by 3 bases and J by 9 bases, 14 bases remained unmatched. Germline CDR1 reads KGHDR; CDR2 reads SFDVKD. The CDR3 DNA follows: TGTGCCACCAGTGATGCCCGGGGCGGGAGGGCCTCGAGTGAGCAGTTCTTC. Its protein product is CATSDARGGRASSEQFF.

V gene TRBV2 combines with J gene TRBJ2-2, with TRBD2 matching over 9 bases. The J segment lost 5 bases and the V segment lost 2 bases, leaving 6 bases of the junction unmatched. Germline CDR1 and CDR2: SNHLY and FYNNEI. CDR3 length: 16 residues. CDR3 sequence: CASSETSGRNTGELFF. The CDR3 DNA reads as TGTGCCAGCAGTGAAACCAGCGGGAGGAATACCGGGGAGCTGTTTTTT. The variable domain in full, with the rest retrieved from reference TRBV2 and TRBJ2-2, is EPEVTQTPSHQVTQMGQEVILRCVPISNHLYFYWYRQILGQKVEFLVSFYNNEISEKSEIFDDQFSVERPDGSNFTLKIRSTKLEDSAMYFCASSETSGRNTGELFFGEGSRLTVL.

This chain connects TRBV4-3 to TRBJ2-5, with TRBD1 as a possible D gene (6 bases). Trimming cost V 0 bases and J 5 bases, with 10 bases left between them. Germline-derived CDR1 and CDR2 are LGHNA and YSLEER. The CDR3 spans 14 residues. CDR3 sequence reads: CASSQDGDMETQYF. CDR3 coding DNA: TGCGCCAGCAGCCAAGATGGGGACATGGAGACCCAGTACTTC.

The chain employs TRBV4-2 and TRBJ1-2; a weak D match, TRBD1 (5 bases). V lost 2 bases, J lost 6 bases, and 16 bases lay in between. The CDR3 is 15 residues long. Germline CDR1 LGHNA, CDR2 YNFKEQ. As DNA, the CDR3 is TGTGCCAGCAGCCAACCAAGGGGAAGCATCGATGGCTACACCTTC. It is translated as CASSQPRGSIDGYTF.

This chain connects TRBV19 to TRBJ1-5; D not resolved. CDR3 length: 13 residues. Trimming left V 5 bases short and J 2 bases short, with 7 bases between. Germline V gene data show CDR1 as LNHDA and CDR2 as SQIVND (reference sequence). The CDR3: CASSYTGNQPQHF. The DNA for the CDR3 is TGTGCCAGTAGTTACACAGGCAATCAGCCCCAGCATTTT.

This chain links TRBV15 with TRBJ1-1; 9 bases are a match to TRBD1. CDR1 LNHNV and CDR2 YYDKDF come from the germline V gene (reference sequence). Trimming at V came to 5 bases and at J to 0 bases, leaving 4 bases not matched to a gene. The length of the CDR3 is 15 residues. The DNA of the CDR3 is TGTGCCACCAGCGGGGGGACAGGGATGAACACTGAAGCTTTCTTT. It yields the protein CATSGGTGMNTEAFF.

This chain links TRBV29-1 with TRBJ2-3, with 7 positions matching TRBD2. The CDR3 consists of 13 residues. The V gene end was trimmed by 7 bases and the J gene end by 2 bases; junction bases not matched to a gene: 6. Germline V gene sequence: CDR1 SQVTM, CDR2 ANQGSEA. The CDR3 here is CSAPGLFTDTQYF. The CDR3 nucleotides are TGCAGCGCACCGGGACTATTCACAGATACGCAGTATTTT.

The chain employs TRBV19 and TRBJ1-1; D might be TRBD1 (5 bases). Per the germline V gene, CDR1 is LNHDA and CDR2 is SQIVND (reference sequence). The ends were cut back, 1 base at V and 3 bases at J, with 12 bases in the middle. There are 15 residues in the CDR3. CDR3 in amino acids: CASSIVAGLYTEAFF. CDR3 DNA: TGTGCCAGTAGTATAGTGGCAGGGCTTTACACTGAAGCTTTCTTT. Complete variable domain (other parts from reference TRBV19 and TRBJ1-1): DGGITQSPKYLFRKEGQNVTLSCEQNLNHDAMYWYRQDPGQGLRLIYYSQIVNDFQKGDIAEGYSVSREKKESFPLTVTSAQKNPTAFYLCASSIVAGLYTEAFFGQGTRLTVV.

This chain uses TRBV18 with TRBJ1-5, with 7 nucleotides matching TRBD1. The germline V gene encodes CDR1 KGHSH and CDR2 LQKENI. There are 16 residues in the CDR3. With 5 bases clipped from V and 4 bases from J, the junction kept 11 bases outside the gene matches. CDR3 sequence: CASSEVRGPQNQPQHF. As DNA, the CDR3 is TGTGCCAGCTCAGAAGTAAGGGGGCCACAAAATCAGCCCCAGCATTTT.

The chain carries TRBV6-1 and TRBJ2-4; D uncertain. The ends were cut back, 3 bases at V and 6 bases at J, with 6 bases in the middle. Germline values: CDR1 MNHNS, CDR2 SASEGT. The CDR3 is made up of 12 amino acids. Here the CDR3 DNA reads TGTGCCAGCAGTGACCACACAAACATTCAGTACTTC. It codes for CASSDHTNIQYF.

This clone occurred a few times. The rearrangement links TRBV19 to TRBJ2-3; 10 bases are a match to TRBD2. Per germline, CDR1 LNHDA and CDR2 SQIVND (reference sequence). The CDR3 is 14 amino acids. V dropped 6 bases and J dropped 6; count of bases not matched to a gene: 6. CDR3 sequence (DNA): TGTGCCAGTAGCATGAGCGGGAGGGCGGATACGCAGTATTTT. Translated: CASSMSGRADTQYF.

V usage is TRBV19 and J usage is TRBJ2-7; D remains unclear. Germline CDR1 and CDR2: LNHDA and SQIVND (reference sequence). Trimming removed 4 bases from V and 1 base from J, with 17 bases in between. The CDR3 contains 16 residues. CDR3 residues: CASSTGSGRASYEQYF. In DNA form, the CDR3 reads TGTGCCAGTAGTACGGGTAGTGGCAGAGCGTCCTACGAGCAGTACTTC.

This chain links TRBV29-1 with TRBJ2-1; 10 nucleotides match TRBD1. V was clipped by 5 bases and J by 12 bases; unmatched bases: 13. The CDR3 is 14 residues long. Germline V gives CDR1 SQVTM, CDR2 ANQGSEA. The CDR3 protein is CSVYPGQGGQGQFF. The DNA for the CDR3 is TGCAGCGTTTATCCCGGACAGGGGGGGCAAGGGCAGTTCTTC.